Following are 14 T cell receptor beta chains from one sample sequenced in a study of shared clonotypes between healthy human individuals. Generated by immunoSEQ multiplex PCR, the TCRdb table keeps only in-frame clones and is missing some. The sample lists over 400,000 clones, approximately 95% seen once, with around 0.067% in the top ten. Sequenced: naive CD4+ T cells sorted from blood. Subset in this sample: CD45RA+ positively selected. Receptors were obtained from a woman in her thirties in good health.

The CDR3: CASRSPNGETQYF. The CDR3 nucleotides are TGTGCCAGCAGGTCTCCGAATGGGGAGACCCAGTACTTC. The chain links TRBV28 to TRBJ2-5; unclear D gene. V was clipped by 6 bases and J by 5 bases, with 13 bases between them. The CDR3 sequence is 13 residues long. Germline V gene lookup returns CDR1 MDHEN and CDR2 SYDVKM.

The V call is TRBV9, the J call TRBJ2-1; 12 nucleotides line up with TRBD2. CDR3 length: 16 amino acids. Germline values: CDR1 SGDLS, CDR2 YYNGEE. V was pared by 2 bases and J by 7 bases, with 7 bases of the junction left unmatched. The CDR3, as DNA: TGTGCCAGCAGCGTCATTGGGCTAGCGGGAGGGAATGAGCAGTTCTTC. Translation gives CASSVIGLAGGNEQFF.

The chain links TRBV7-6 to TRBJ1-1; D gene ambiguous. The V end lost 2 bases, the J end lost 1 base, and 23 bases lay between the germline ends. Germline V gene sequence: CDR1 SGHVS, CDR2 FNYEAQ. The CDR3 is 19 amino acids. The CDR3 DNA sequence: TGTGCCAGCAGCTTACAAATCCCTCACCCCGGAGGCACGAACACTGAAGCTTTCTTT. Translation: CASSLQIPHPGGTNTEAFF.

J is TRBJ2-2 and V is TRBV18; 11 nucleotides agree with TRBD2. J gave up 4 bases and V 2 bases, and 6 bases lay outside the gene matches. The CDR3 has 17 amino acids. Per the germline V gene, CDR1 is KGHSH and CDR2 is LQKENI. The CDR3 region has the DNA TGTGCCAGCTCACCAGGGCTAGCGGGAGGTTCCACCGGGGAGCTGTTTTTT. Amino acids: CASSPGLAGGSTGELFF.

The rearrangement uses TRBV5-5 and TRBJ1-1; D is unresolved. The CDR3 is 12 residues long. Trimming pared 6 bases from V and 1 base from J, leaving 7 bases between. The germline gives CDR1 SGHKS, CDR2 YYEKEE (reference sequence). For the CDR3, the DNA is TGTGCCAGCATTTCTGAGAACACTGAAGCTTTCTTT. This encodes CASISENTEAFF.

The CDR3 region has the DNA TGTGCCAGCTCCGGGACAGGGGGCTTGGGGACCCAGTACTTC. Amino acid sequence: CASSGTGGLGTQYF. V is TRBV19 and J is TRBJ2-5, with 12 bases identical to TRBD1. The ends lost 9 bases at V and 7 bases at J; junction bases unmatched: 9. This CDR3 is built from 14 residues. Germline lookup yields CDR1 LNHDA and CDR2 SQIVND (reference sequence). Looking up the rest from reference TRBV19 and TRBJ2-5 gives the full variable domain: DGGITQSPKYLFRKEGQNVTLSCEQNLNHDAMYWYRQDPGQGLRLIYYSQIVNDFQKGDIAEGYSVSREKKESFPLTVTSAQKNPTAFYLCASSGTGGLGTQYFGPGTRLLVL.

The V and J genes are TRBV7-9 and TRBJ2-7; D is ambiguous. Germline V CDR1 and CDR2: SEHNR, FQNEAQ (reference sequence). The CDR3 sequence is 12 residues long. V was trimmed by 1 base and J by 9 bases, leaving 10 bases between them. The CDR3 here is CASSLEVGAQYF. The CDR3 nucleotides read TGTGCCAGCAGCTTAGAAGTCGGTGCGCAGTACTTC.

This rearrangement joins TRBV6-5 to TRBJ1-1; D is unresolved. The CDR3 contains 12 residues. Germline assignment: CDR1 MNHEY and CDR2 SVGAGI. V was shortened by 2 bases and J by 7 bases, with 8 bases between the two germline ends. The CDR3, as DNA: TGTGCCAGCAGTTACACCGTGGGTGAAGCTTTCTTT. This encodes CASSYTVGEAFF.

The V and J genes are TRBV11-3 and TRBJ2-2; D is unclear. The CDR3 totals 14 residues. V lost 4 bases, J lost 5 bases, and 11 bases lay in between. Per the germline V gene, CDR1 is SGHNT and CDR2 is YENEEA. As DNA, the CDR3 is TGTGCCAGCAGCTCCGCCCCCATTACCGGGGAGCTGTTTTTT. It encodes CASSSAPITGELFF.

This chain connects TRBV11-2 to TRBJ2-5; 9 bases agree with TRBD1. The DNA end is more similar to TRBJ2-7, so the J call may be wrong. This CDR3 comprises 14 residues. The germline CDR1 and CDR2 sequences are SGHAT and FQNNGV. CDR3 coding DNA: TGTGCCAGCAGCTGGCGGGACAGGGCCTCCGAGCAGTACTTC. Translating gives CASSWRDRASEQYF.

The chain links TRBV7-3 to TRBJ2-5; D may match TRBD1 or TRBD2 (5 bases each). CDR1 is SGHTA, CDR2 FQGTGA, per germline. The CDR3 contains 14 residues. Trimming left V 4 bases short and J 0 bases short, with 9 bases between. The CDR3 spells CASSSGPHQETQYF. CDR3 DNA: TGTGCCAGCAGCTCGGGACCGCACCAAGAGACCCAGTACTTC.

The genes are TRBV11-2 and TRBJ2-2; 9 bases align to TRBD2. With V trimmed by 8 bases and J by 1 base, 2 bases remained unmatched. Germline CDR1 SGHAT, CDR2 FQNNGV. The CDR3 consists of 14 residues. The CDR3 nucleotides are TGTGCCAGCCGACTAGCGGTGAACACCGGGGAGCTGTTTTTT. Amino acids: CASRLAVNTGELFF.

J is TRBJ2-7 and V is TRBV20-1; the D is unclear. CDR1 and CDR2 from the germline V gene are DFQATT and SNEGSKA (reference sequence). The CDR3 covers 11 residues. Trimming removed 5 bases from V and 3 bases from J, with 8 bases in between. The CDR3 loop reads CSAAVDYEQYF. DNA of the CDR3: TGCAGTGCTGCAGTCGACTACGAGCAGTACTTC.

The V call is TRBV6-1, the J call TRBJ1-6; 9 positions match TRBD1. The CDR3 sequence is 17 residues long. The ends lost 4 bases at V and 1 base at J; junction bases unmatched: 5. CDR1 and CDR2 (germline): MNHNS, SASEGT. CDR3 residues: CASSGRDRVSYNSPLHF. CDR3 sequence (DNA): TGTGCCAGCAGTGGCCGGGACAGGGTATCCTATAATTCACCCCTCCACTTT.